This TCR beta chain was identified during a study of T cell clonality in common variable immunodeficiency. Points from the study as a whole: Common variable immunodeficiency TCR beta sequences reportedly had fewer deletions and N-nucleotide insertions.

Diagnosis required reduced IgG, IgA and/or IgM with specific antibody deficiency. Per germline, CDR1 MNHEY and CDR2 SVGEGT. This CDR3 has 14 residues. V was clipped by 6 bases and J by 4 bases; unmatched bases: 7. On this clone itself: The antigen is not known. Read sequence stops 3 residues before the CDR3 end, and the germline J gene provides the missing end.

Here immunoSEQ multiplex PCR was the method, and the copy in TCRdb shows in-frame clones only, minus some. This table holds about 15,000 clones. The specimen was peripheral blood mononuclear cells. The rearrangement uses TRBV6-2 or TRBV6-3 and TRBJ1-2; the match to TRBD1 covers 8 bases. The TCR originated in a human donor with common variable immunodeficiency. The covered CDR3 bases are TGTGCCAGCAGCCCCAGGGGGCTAGTCTATGGC. It specifies CASSPRGLVYG. The full CDR3 reads CASSPRGLVYGYTF.